These T cell receptor beta chains were read from a single sample in a study of technical replicates of blood from several donors. Profiled with immunoSEQ multiplex PCR; TCRdb holds only in-frame clones, not every one. The table includes more than 70,000 clones, about 92% detected once. The specimen was T cells isolated from PBMCs. Receptors were obtained from a human donor in good health. Each CDR3 is given without its conserved first and last residue. Fields, in order: CDR3 protein, V gene, D gene, J gene. A D gene is named only where the DNA matches it firmly.

CDR3: ARSFQVANTEAF; V: TRBV5-3; D: -; J: TRBJ1-1
CDR3: ASRQGYSYEQY; V: TRBV14; D: -; J: TRBJ2-7
CDR3: ASSYRQSTDTQY; V: TRBV6-5; D: -; J: TRBJ2-3
CDR3: ASSPNFKQGGAF; V: TRBV6-5; D: -; J: TRBJ1-1
CDR3: ASSLRTGMYGYT; V: TRBV4-1; D: TRBD1; J: TRBJ1-2
CDR3: ASSLSGTAGNTIY; V: TRBV28; D: TRBD1; J: TRBJ1-3
CDR3: ATHSYGVDGYT; V: TRBV27; D: -; J: TRBJ1-2
CDR3: ASSYMVGGEGQY; V: TRBV11-2; D: TRBD2; J: TRBJ2-7
CDR3: ASSPGTGPPDTQY; V: TRBV11-2; D: TRBD1; J: TRBJ2-3
CDR3: ASSPWTGVDETQY; V: TRBV7-6; D: TRBD1; J: TRBJ2-5
CDR3: ASSPLTSRTDTQY; V: TRBV18; D: TRBD2; J: TRBJ2-3
CDR3: SVGRGNQPQH; V: TRBV29-1; D: -; J: TRBJ1-5
CDR3: ASSPNPRKTGNTIY; V: TRBV7-9; D: -; J: TRBJ1-3
CDR3: ASSLTGQDTEAF; V: TRBV5-1; D: -; J: TRBJ1-1
CDR3: AISELETGRIGYT; V: TRBV10-3; D: -; J: TRBJ1-2
CDR3: ASSPDRDRYYGYT; V: TRBV27; D: TRBD1; J: TRBJ1-2
CDR3: ASSLALAGLSTDTQY; V: TRBV5-1; D: -; J: TRBJ2-3